These T cell receptor beta chains were read from a single sample in a study of blood T cell repertoires in COVID-19. Clones were read by immunoSEQ multiplex PCR, and TCRdb kept only the in-frame ones, dropping some. The data show roughly 190,000 clones, approximately 90% seen once. The specimen sequenced was peripheral blood. The receptor source for this set is a man in his forties or fifties with active or convalescent COVID-19. CDR3s include the opening cysteine and the closing phenylalanine or tryptophan. Fields, in order: V gene, clone size, J gene, D gene, CDR3 protein, CDR3 DNA. The D gene is left open where the match is weak. Part of the rows lack a size; the others show once, few, many or a class for expanded clones.

TRBV3-1/TRBV3-2	-	TRBJ1-2	TRBD1	CASSQDFRDRVFTGGYTF	TGTGCCAGCAGCCAAGATTTTAGGGACAGGGTGTTCACCGGGGGCTACACCTTC
TRBV2	-	TRBJ1-6	TRBD1	CASSERAGGNSPLHF	TGTGCCAGCAGTGAAAGGGCAGGGGGAAATTCACCCCTCCACTTT
TRBV19	-	TRBJ1-3	-	CASSIPSLGSGNTIYF	TGTGCCAGTAGTATACCGTCCCTCGGCTCTGGAAACACCATATATTTT
TRBV7-2	-	TRBJ1-5	TRBD1	CASSSGDRVYSNQPQHF	TGTGCCAGCAGCTCTGGGGACAGAGTATATAGCAATCAGCCCCAGCATTTT
TRBV2	few	TRBJ2-3	TRBD1	CARTGTDLDTQYF	TGTGCCAGAACCGGGACAGATCTCGATACGCAGTATTTT
TRBV11-3	-	TRBJ1-2	-	CASSQDRGGYTF	TGTGCCAGCAGCCAGGACCGGGGGGGCTACACCTTC
TRBV19	-	TRBJ1-1	-	CASSMVAGNTEAFF	TGTGCCAGTAGTATGGTCGCGGGAAACACTGAAGCTTTCTTT
TRBV3-1/TRBV3-2	-	TRBJ2-2	TRBD1	CASSQVPATGGSGELFF	TGTGCCAGCAGCCAAGTTCCCGCGACAGGGGGTTCCGGGGAGCTGTTTTTT
TRBV3-1/TRBV3-2	-	TRBJ1-1	-	CASSQGRVGTEAFF	TGTGCCAGCAGCCAAGGGAGGGTTGGCACTGAAGCTTTCTTT
TRBV18	-	TRBJ2-5	-	CASSYEGGGGAQYF	TGTGCCAGCTCATACGAAGGGGGCGGAGGGGCCCAGTACTTC
TRBV2	-	TRBJ1-2	-	CASSEGPGIPNGYTF	TGTGCCAGCAGTGAAGGCCCGGGGATCCCAAATGGCTACACCTTC
TRBV7-2	few	TRBJ1-6	-	CASSLDGSGNSPLHF	TGTGCCAGCAGCTTGGACGGATCAGGGAATTCACCCCTCCACTTT
TRBV27	-	TRBJ1-1	-	CASTRRLRGPNTEAFF	TGTGCCAGCACGAGACGCCTTAGGGGTCCGAACACTGAAGCTTTCTTT
TRBV11-2	-	TRBJ1-4	TRBD1	CASSLYSGTDGEKLFF	TGTGCCAGCAGCTTGTATTCCGGGACAGATGGTGAAAAACTGTTTTTT
TRBV12-5	-	TRBJ2-7	TRBD1	CASGLGTGGEQYF	TGTGCTAGTGGTTTAGGGACAGGAGGCGAGCAGTACTTC
TRBV28	-	TRBJ2-7	TRBD2	CASTLSGSNSEQYF	TGTGCCAGCACCCTTAGCGGGAGCAACAGCGAGCAGTACTTC
TRBV6-5	-	TRBJ1-5	-	CASSLNSNQPQHF	TGTGCCAGCAGTCTAAATAGCAATCAGCCCCAGCATTTT
TRBV14	-	TRBJ1-4	-	CASSQDEGEKLFF	TGTGCCAGCAGCCAAGACGAGGGCGAAAAACTGTTTTTT
TRBV19	-	TRBJ2-5	TRBD2	CASTAGTSGSRETQYF	TGTGCCAGTACCGCCGGGACTAGCGGGAGTCGGGAGACCCAGTACTTC
TRBV10-3	-	TRBJ2-1	-	CAITPDSGNEQFF	TGTGCCATCACCCCGGACAGTGGCAATGAGCAGTTCTTC
TRBV15	-	TRBJ2-7	TRBD1	CATSRDRGTGGHEQYF	TGTGCCACCAGCAGAGATAGGGGGACAGGGGGCCACGAGCAGTACTTC
TRBV21-1	once	TRBJ2-7	-	CASSKALASGRLVYEQYF	TGTGCCAGCAGCAAAGCGCTCGCTAGCGGACGATTAGTCTACGAGCAGTACTTC
TRBV6-5	-	TRBJ1-6	-	CASSSGATLHF	TGTGCCAGCAGTTCCGGAGCCACCCTCCACTTT
TRBV5-4	-	TRBJ1-3	TRBD1	CASSLNRGRPASSGNTIYF	TGTGCCAGCAGCTTGAACAGGGGCAGGCCAGCATCCTCTGGAAACACCATATATTTT
TRBV27	-	TRBJ2-1	TRBD1	CASSLPAGTGAGNEQFF	TGTGCCAGCAGTTTACCGGCCGGGACAGGGGCCGGGAATGAGCAGTTCTTC
TRBV6-5	-	TRBJ1-4	-	CASSYQGRDKKKLFF	TGTGCCAGCAGTTACCAGGGGCGCGATAAGAAAAAACTGTTTTTT
TRBV6-4	-	TRBJ2-1	TRBD2	CASSEYPGTSAYYNEQFF	TGTGCCAGCAGTGAATACCCCGGGACTAGCGCATACTACAATGAGCAGTTCTTC